This T cell receptor beta chain stems from a study of blood T cell repertoires in COVID-19. Study-wide background: Donors in the United States, Italy and Spain gave samples during acute or convalescent COVID-19.

The CDR3 length is 14 residues. V lost 7 bases to trimming and J lost 5 bases; unmatched junction nucleotides: 5. Germline-derived CDR1 and CDR2 are SQVTM and ANQGSEA. In the source study's methods: Using reference gene primer amplification, nucleated cell counts were estimated. Here immunoSEQ multiplex PCR was the method, and the copy in TCRdb shows in-frame clones only, minus some. For V, J and clone size, that table is used; D and trimming come from the DNA. This table holds approximately 360,000 clones, more than 75% found once. Cohort placement rested on clinical history that participants reported themselves.

The rearrangement joins TRBV29-1 to TRBJ2-5; 15 nucleotides match TRBD2. This clonotype originated in a man aged 35 to 55 in a cohort exposed to, infected with or recovered from COVID-19 (not recorded which). Sequenced material: PBMCs or T cells enriched from blood (not recorded which). Written as DNA, the CDR3 is TGCAGCGCCCGGACTAGCGGGAGGGCCGAGACCCAGTACTTC. Amino acid sequence: CSARTSGRAETQYF. Full variable domain (rest looked up from reference TRBV29-1 and TRBJ2-5): SAVISQKPSRDICQRGTSLTIQCQVDSQVTMMFWYRQQPGQSLTLIATANQGSEATYESGFVIDKFPISRPNLTFSTLTVSNMSPEDSSIYLCSARTSGRAETQYFGPGTRLLVL.